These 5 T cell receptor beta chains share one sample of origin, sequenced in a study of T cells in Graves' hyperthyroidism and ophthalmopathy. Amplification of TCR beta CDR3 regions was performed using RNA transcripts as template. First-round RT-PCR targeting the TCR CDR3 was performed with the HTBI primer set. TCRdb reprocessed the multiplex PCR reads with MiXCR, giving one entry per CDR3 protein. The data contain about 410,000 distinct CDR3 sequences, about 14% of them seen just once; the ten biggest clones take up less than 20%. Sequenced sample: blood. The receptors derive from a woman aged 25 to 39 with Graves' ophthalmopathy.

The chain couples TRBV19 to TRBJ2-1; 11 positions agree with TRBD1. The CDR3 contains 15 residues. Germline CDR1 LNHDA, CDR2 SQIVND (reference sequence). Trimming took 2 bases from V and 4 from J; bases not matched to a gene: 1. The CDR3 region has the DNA TGTGCCAGTAGTATAAGGGACAGGGGGTACAATGAGCAGTTCTTC. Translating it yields CASSIRDRGYNEQFF.

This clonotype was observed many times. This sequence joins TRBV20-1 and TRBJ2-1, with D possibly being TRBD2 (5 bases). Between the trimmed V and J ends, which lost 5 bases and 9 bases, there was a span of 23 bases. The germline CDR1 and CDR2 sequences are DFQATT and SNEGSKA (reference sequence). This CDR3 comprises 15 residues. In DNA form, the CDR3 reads TGCAGTGCTGCCTCGACTTCCCCGTCAGGACTTGAGCAGTTCTTC. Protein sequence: CSAASTSPSGLEQFF.

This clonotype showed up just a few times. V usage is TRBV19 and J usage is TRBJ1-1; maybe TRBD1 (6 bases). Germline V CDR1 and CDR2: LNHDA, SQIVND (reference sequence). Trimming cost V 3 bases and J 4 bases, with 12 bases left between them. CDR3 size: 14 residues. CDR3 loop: CASSMGGQSTEAFF. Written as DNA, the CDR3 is TGTGCCAGTAGTATGGGGGGGCAGAGCACTGAAGCTTTCTTT.

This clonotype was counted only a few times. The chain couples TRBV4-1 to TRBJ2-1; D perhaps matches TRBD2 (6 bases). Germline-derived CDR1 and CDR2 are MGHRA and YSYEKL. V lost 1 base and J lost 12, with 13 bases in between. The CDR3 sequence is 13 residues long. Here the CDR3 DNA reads TGCGCCAGCAGCCAAGCTTCGGGGGTCGGGCAGTTCTTC. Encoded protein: CASSQASGVGQFF.

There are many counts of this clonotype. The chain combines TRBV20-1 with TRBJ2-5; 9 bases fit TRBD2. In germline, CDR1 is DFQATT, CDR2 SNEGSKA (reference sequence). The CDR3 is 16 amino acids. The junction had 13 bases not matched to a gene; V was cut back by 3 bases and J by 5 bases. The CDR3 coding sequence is TGCAGTGCTAGGGACGGGGGCGGGGGGGCCTGGGAGACCCAGTACTTC. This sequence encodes CSARDGGGGAWETQYF.